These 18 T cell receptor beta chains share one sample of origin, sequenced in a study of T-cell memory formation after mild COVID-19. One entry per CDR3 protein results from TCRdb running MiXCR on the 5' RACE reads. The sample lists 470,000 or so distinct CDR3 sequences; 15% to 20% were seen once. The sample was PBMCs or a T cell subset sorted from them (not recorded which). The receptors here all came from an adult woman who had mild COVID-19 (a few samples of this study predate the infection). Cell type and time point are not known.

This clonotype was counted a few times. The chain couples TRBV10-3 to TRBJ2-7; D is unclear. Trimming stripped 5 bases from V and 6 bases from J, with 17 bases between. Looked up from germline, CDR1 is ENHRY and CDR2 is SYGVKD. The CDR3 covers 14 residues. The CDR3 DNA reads TGTGCCATCAGTAAAAAGGGTTCGTGGCTCGAGCAGTACTTC. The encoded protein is CAISKKGSWLEQYF.

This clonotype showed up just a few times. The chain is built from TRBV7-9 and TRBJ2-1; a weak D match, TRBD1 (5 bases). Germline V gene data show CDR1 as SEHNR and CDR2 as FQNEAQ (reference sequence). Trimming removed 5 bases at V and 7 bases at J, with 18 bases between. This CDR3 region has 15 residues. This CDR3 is CASSPSGRVTNEQFF. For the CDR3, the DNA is TGTGCCAGCAGCCCCTCAGGCAGGGTTACTAATGAGCAGTTCTTC.

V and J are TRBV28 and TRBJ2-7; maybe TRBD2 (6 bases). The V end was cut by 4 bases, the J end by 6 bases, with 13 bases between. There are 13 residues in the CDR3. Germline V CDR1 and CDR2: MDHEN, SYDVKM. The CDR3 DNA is TGTGCCAGCAGTTACCGTTGGGAGGCCGAGCAGTACTTC. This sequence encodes CASSYRWEAEQYF.

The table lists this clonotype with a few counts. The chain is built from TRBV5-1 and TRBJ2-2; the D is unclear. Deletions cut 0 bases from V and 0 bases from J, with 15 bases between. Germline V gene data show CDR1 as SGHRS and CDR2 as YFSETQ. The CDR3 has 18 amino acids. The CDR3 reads CASSLEGFDPPNTGELFF. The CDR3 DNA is TGCGCCAGCAGCTTGGAAGGGTTTGACCCTCCGAACACCGGGGAGCTGTTTTTT.

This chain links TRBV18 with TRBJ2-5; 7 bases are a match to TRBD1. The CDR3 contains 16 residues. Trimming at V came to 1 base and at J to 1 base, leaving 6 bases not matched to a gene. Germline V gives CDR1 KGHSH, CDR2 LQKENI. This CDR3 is CASSPLQGLSQETQYF. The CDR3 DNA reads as TGTGCCAGCTCACCACTACAGGGGTTGTCCCAAGAGACCCAGTACTTC.

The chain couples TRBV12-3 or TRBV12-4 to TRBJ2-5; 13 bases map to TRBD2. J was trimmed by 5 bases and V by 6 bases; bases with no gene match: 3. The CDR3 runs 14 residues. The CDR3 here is CASSGLAGVETQYF. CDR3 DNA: TGTGCCAGCAGCGGACTAGCGGGAGTTGAGACCCAGTACTTC.

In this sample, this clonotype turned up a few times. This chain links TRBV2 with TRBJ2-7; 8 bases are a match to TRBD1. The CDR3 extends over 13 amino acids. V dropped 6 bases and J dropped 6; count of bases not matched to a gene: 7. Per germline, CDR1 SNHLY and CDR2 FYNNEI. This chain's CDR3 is CASSRTGTAEQYF. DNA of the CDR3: TGTGCCAGCAGCCGGACAGGGACGGCCGAGCAGTACTTC.

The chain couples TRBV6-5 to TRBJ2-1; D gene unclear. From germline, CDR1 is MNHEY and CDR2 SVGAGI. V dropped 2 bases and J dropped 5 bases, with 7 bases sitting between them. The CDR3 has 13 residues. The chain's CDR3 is CASSYLSHNEQFF. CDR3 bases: TGTGCCAGCAGTTACCTTAGCCACAATGAGCAGTTCTTC.

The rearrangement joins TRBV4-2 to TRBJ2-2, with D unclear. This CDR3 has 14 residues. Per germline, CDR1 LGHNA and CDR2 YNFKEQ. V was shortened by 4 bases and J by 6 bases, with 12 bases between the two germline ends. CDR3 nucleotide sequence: TGTGCCAGCAGCCCATCCCAGTCCTCCGGGGAGCTGTTTTTT. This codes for CASSPSQSSGELFF.

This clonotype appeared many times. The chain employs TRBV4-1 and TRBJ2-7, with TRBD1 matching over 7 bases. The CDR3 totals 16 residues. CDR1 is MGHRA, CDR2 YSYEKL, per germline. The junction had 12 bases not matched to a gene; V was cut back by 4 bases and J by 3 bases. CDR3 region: CASSLQQQGELYEQYF. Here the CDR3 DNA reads TGCGCCAGCAGCCTCCAGCAGCAGGGGGAACTCTACGAGCAGTACTTC.

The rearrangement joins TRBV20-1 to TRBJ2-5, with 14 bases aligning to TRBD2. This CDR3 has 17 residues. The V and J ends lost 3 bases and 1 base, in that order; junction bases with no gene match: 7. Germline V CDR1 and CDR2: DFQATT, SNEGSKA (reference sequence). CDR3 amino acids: CSASETSGGAAQETQYF. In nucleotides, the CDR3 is TGCAGTGCTAGTGAGACTAGCGGGGGGGCCGCCCAAGAGACCCAGTACTTC.

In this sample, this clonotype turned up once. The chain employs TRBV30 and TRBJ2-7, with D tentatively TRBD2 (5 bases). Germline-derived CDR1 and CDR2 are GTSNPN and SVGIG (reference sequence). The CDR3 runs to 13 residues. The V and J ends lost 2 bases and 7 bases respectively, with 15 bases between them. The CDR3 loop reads CAWSPSGGLEQYF. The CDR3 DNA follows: TGTGCCTGGAGTCCCAGCGGAGGTTTGGAGCAGTACTTC.

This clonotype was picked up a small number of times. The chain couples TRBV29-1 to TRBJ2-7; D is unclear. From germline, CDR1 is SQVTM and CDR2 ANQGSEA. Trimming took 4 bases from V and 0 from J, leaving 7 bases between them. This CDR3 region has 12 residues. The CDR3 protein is CSVAERSYEQYF. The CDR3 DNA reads TGCAGCGTTGCTGAGCGCTCCTACGAGCAGTACTTC.

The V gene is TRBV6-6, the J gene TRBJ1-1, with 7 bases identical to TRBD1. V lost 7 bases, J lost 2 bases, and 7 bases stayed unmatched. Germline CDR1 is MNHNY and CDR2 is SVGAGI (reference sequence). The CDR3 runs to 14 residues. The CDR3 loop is CASNDDRDNTEAFF. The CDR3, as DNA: TGTGCCAGCAACGACGACAGGGACAACACTGAAGCTTTCTTT.

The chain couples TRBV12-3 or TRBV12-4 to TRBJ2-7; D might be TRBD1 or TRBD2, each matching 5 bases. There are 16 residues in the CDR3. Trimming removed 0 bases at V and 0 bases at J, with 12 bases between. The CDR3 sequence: CASSLAYIGGSYEQYF. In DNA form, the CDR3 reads TGTGCCAGCAGTTTAGCGTATATTGGGGGCTCCTACGAGCAGTACTTC.

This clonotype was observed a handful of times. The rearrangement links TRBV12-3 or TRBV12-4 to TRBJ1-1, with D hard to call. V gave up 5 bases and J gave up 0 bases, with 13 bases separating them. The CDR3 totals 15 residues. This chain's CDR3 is CASSHADRMNTEAFF. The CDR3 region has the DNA TGTGCCAGCAGTCACGCCGATAGGATGAACACTGAAGCTTTCTTT.

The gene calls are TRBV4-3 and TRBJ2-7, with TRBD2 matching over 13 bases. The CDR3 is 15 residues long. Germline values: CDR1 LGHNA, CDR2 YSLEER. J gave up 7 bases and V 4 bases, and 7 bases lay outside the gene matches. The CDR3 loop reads CASSPRLAGGWEQYF. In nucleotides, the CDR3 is TGCGCCAGCAGCCCCCGACTAGCGGGAGGTTGGGAGCAGTACTTC.

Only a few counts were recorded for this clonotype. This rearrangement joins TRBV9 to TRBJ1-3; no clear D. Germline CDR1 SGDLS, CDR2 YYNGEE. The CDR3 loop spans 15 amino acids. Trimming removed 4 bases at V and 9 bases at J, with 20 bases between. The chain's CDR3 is CASSLGGGVGSTIYF. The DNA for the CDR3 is TGTGCCAGCAGCCTAGGAGGTGGGGTTGGTAGCACCATATATTTT. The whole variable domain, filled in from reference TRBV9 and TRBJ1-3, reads DSGVTQTPKHLITATGQRVTLRCSPRSGDLSVYWYQQSLDQGLQFLIQYYNGEERAKGNILERFSAQQFPDLHSELNLSSLELGDSALYFCASSLGGGVGSTIYFGEGSWLTVV.